This passage covers 23 T cell receptor beta chains from one sample sequenced in a study of STAT3 mutations in large granular lymphocyte leukemia. Study-level results: Every T-LGLL patient had at least one immunodominant TCRbeta clonotype.

Sequencing used immunoSEQ multiplex PCR; TCRdb keeps in-frame clones, though not all of them. Here the sample spans over 30,000 clones, 86% being singletons. Their antigen targets remain unknown. Sequenced sample: peripheral blood mononuclear cells. The receptors come from a man between 60 and 75 years old with T-cell large granular lymphocyte leukemia. Some clones in this sample may be carry-over from other donors' samples.

The CDR3, as DNA: TGTGCCAGCTCACCCAGTTCGCGAGGGACCGGGGAGCTGTTTTTT. Residues: CASSPSSRGTGELFF. The chain uses TRBV18 and TRBJ2-2, with D perhaps TRBD2 (5 bases). Trimming took 3 bases from V and 5 from J, leaving 13 bases between them. The CDR3 extends over 15 amino acids. Germline V gene data show CDR1 as KGHSH and CDR2 as LQKENI.

J is TRBJ2-2 and V is TRBV5-1; D possibly corresponds to TRBD2 (5 bases). Germline CDR1 reads SGHRS; CDR2 reads YFSETQ. This CDR3 region has 16 residues. V gave up 7 bases and J gave up 0 bases, with 16 bases separating them. DNA for the CDR3: TGCGCCAGCGCCGCCCCTAGGACTGCGAACACCGGGGAGCTGTTTTTT. It is translated as CASAAPRTANTGELFF.

A few counts support this clone. This rearrangement joins TRBV7-6 to TRBJ1-4; unclear D gene. CDR1 SGHVS and CDR2 FNYEAQ come from the germline V gene. The V end was cut by 1 base, the J end by 3 bases, with 12 bases between. This CDR3 region has 16 residues. Here the CDR3 reads CASSLGTPHANEKLFF. CDR3 bases: TGTGCCAGCAGCTTAGGTACCCCCCACGCTAATGAAAAACTGTTTTTT.

V usage is TRBV6-6 and J usage is TRBJ2-7; 11 nucleotides match TRBD2. The germline V gene encodes CDR1 MNHNY and CDR2 SVGAGI (reference sequence). The CDR3 is 16 amino acids. J gave up 1 base and V 0 bases, and 2 bases lay outside the gene matches. Written as DNA, the CDR3 is TGTGCCAGCAGTTACTCAGGGACTAGCGGATCCTACGAGCAGTACTTC. Its translation is CASSYSGTSGSYEQYF.

This chain uses TRBV2 with TRBJ2-7; D possibly corresponds to TRBD2 (6 bases). Germline V gene lookup returns CDR1 SNHLY and CDR2 FYNNEI. V lost 5 bases, J lost 3 bases, and 17 bases lay in between. This CDR3 has 15 amino acids. The CDR3 sequence: CASSPGGIGLYEQYF. CDR3 DNA: TGTGCCAGCAGTCCCGGAGGGATAGGCCTCTACGAGCAGTACTTC.

V is TRBV11-3 and J is TRBJ2-2; D is undetermined. The CDR3 loop spans 13 amino acids. The germline V gene has CDR1 SGHNT and CDR2 YENEEA. Trimming took 1 base from V and 6 from J, leaving 6 bases between them. CDR3 in DNA: TGTGCCAGCAGCTTAGCCGTTCCCGGGGAGCTGTTTTTT. It translates to CASSLAVPGELFF.

Written as DNA, the CDR3 is TGTGCCAGCAGTGTCGGGACAGCCAACATGAACACTGAAGCTTTCTTT. The encoded protein is CASSVGTANMNTEAFF. The V and J genes are TRBV6-1 and TRBJ1-1; 7 bases align to TRBD1. CDR1 and CDR2 from the germline V gene are MNHNS and SASEGT. The CDR3 sequence is 16 residues long. Unmatched junction bases numbered 8, after V lost 4 bases and J lost 0 bases.

The chain carries TRBV5-6 and TRBJ1-4; D gene unclear. Germline V gene data show CDR1 as SGHDT and CDR2 as YYEEEE. Trimming removed 5 bases at V and 3 bases at J, with 8 bases between. This CDR3 spans 13 amino acids. The CDR3 nucleotides read TGTGCCAGCAGTCCCGGGGCTAATGAAAAACTGTTTTTT. Translation: CASSPGANEKLFF.

The chain joins TRBV5-1 to TRBJ2-3; TRBD2 agrees at 11 bases. The J segment lost 0 bases and the V segment lost 4 bases, leaving 4 bases of the junction unmatched. Germline CDR1 is SGHRS and CDR2 is YFSETQ. This CDR3 is built from 16 residues. This CDR3 reads CASSLGLAESTDTQYF. The CDR3 coding sequence is TGCGCCAGCAGCCTGGGACTAGCGGAAAGCACAGATACGCAGTATTTT.

The V and J genes are TRBV9 and TRBJ2-7; tentatively, D is TRBD1 (5 bases). There are 15 residues in the CDR3. Germline V gives CDR1 SGDLS, CDR2 YYNGEE. V lost 0 bases to trimming and J lost 2 bases, with 12 bases between them. The CDR3 region is CASSVASGPPYEQYF. The CDR3 nucleotides read TGTGCCAGCAGCGTAGCTTCAGGGCCCCCCTACGAGCAGTACTTC.

The CDR3 bases are TGTGCCAGCAGCGCGGGGCTCAATGAGCAGTTCTTC. Amino acids: CASSAGLNEQFF. The V gene is TRBV7-8, the J gene TRBJ2-1; maybe TRBD2 (6 bases). This CDR3 is built from 12 residues. Trimming cost V 5 bases and J 6 bases, with 8 bases left between them. CDR1 and CDR2 from the germline V gene are SGHVS and FQNEAQ.

As DNA, the CDR3 is TGTGCCAGCAGCGTAAGTGCTCGGACAGGGGTCGGCTACACCTTC. Encoded protein: CASSVSARTGVGYTF. The V call is TRBV7-9, the J call TRBJ1-2; 9 nucleotides line up with TRBD1. The length of the CDR3 is 15 residues. The trim removed 5 bases at V and 8 bases at J, leaving 12 bases unmatched. Germline V lookup: CDR1 SEHNR, CDR2 FQNEAQ (reference sequence).

Of note for this clone: The junction does not match germline at one end; this may be a read error. This chain connects TRBV7-7 to TRBJ2-5; D ambiguous. Germline assignment: CDR1 SSHAT and CDR2 FNYEAQ (reference sequence). The CDR3 runs 13 residues. The CDR3 DNA reads as TGTGCTAGCAGCTATAACTACCGGGAGACCCAGTACTTC. Translation: CASSYNYRETQYF.

The rearrangement uses TRBV5-4 and TRBJ2-5; D not resolved. Germline CDR1 and CDR2: SGHNT and YYREEE (reference sequence). The CDR3 has 14 amino acids. Trimming took off 0 bases at V and 0 bases at J, with 6 bases between the two ends. The CDR3, as DNA: TGTGCCAGCAGCTTGGAACCGGACCAAGAGACCCAGTACTTC. Protein: CASSLEPDQETQYF.

The chain recombines TRBV18 with TRBJ1-5, with 12 bases that match TRBD1. The CDR3 loop spans 18 amino acids. The germline gives CDR1 KGHSH, CDR2 LQKENI. Trimming at V came to 3 bases and at J to 1 base, leaving 7 bases not matched to a gene. This CDR3 is CASSPMGQGAGSNQPQHF. CDR3 DNA sequence: TGTGCCAGCTCACCGATGGGACAGGGGGCGGGGAGCAATCAGCCCCAGCATTTT.

The V and J genes are TRBV7-8 and TRBJ2-1; TRBD2 matches at 10 bases. CDR3 length: 15 residues. The trim removed 4 bases at V and 5 bases at J, leaving 5 bases unmatched. CDR1 is SGHVS and CDR2 is FQNEAQ in the germline V gene. Here the CDR3 DNA reads TGTGCCAGCAGCTACGGACTAGCGGCTAACAATGAGCAGTTCTTC. It is translated as CASSYGLAANNEQFF.

The chain links TRBV1 to TRBJ2-7; TRBD2, the D gene given by the table, was not confirmed from the DNA. TRBV1 is a pseudogene. The CDR3 spans 15 residues. The CDR3 loop is CTSSLPGLARYEQYF. For the CDR3, the DNA is TGCACCAGCAGCCTCCCCGGACTAGCGAGATACGAGCAGTACTTC.

This rearrangement joins TRBV14 to TRBJ1-2; TRBD1 agrees at 8 bases. The germline gives CDR1 SGHDN, CDR2 FVKESK. J lost 6 bases, V lost 4 bases, and 10 bases had no gene match. The CDR3 extends over 15 amino acids. The CDR3 here is CASSLPDRVRDGYTF. The CDR3 DNA is TGTGCCAGCAGCCTCCCGGACAGGGTGAGAGATGGCTACACCTTC.

The rearrangement uses TRBV5-1 and TRBJ2-7; 7 bases fit TRBD2. Germline assignment: CDR1 SGHRS and CDR2 YFSETQ. The CDR3 spans 15 residues. The junction had 12 bases not matched to a gene; V was cut back by 4 bases and J by 5 bases. In nucleotides, the CDR3 is TGCGCCAGCAGCCCCGGGCTCGGACTAGACCACGAGCAGTACTTC. It encodes CASSPGLGLDHEQYF.

The gene calls are TRBV27 and TRBJ1-3; D might be TRBD1 (6 bases). The ends were cut back, 5 bases at V and 0 bases at J, with 17 bases in the middle. Per germline, CDR1 MNHEY and CDR2 SMNVEV (reference sequence). CDR3 length: 17 residues. CDR3: CASSTRRGADSGNTIYF. The CDR3 nucleotides are TGTGCCAGCAGTACCCGGAGGGGGGCAGACTCTGGAAACACCATATATTTT.

The chain recombines TRBV5-1 with TRBJ2-1, with TRBD2 matching over 11 bases. This CDR3 has 16 residues. V was clipped by 3 bases and J by 6 bases; unmatched bases: 8. Germline V gene data show CDR1 as SGHRS and CDR2 as YFSETQ. CDR3 sequence: CASSSMGTSGFNEQFF. As DNA, the CDR3 is TGCGCCAGCAGCTCAATGGGGACTAGCGGATTCAATGAGCAGTTCTTC. The full variable domain, rest sourced from reference TRBV5-1 and TRBJ2-1, is KAGVTQTPRYLIKTRGQQVTLSCSPISGHRSVSWYQQTPGQGLQFLFEYFSETQRNKGNFPGRFSGRQFSNSRSEMNVSTLELGDSALYLCASSSMGTSGFNEQFFGPGTRLTVL.

V is TRBV7-3 and J is TRBJ1-2; D remains unclear. V was trimmed by 5 bases and J by 0 bases, leaving 13 bases between them. Germline V gene sequence: CDR1 SGHTA, CDR2 FQGTGA. The CDR3 consists of 15 residues. The CDR3 region has the DNA TGTGCCAGCAGCGCGCTGGTCGGAGCTAACTATGGCTACACCTTC. Protein product: CASSALVGANYGYTF.

This chain connects TRBV5-1 to TRBJ1-4; unclear D gene. V lost 3 bases and J 0 bases, leaving 9 bases between the germline ends. The CDR3 is 15 amino acids. Germline V gene data show CDR1 as SGHRS and CDR2 as YFSETQ. CDR3 amino acids: CASSSSLATNEKLFF. The CDR3 DNA follows: TGCGCCAGCAGCTCGTCTCTTGCAACTAATGAAAAACTGTTTTTT.